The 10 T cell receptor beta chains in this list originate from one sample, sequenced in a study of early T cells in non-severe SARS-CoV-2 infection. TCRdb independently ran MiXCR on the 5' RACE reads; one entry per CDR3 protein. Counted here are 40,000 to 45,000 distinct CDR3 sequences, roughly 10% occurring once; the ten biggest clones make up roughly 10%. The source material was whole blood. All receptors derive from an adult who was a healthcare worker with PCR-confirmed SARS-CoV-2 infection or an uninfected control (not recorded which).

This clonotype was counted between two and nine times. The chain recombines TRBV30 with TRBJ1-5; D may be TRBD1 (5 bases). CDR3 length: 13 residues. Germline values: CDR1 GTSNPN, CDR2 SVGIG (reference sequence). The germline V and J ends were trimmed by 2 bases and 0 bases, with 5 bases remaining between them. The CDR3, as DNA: TGTGCCTGGAGTCAGGGTAGCAATCAGCCCCAGCATTTT. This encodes CAWSQGSNQPQHF.

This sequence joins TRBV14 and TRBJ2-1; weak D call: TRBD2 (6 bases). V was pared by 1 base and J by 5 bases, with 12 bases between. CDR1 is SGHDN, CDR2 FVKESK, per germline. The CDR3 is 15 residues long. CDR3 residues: CASSQVRRRDNEQFF. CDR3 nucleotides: TGTGCCAGCAGCCAAGTGCGGCGGAGGGACAATGAGCAGTTCTTC.

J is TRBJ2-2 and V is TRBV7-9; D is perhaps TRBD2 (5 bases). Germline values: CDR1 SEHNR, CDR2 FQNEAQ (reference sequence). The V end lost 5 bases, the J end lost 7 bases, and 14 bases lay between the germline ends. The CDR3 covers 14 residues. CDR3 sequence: CASSPPRGYGELFF. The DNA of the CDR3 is TGTGCCAGCAGCCCACCACGAGGGTACGGGGAGCTGTTTTTT. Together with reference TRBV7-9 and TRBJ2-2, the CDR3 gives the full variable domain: DTGVSQNPRHKITKRGQNVTFRCDPISEHNRLYWYRQTLGQGPEFLTYFQNEAQLEKSRLLSDRFSAERPKGSFSTLEIQRTEQGDSAMYLCASSPPRGYGELFFGEGSRLTVL.

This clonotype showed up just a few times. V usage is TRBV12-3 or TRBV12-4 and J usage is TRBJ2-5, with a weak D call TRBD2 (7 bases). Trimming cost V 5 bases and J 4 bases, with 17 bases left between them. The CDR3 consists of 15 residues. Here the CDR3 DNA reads TGTGCCAGCAGTAACCGACACGGGGGGCGAGAGACCCAGTACTTC. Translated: CASSNRHGGRETQYF.

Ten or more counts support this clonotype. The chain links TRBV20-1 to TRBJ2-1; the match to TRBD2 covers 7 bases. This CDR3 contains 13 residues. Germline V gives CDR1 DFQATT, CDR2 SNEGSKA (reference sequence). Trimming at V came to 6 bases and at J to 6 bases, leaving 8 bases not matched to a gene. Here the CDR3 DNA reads TGCAGTGCCGGAGGCGGGAGTTTCAATGAGCAGTTCTTC. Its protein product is CSAGGGSFNEQFF.

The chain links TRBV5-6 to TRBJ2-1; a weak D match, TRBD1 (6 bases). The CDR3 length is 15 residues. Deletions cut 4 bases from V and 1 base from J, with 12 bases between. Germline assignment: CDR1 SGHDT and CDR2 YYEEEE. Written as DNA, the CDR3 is TGTGCCAGCAGCCCTACAGGGTTTTCCTACAATGAGCAGTTCTTC. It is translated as CASSPTGFSYNEQFF.

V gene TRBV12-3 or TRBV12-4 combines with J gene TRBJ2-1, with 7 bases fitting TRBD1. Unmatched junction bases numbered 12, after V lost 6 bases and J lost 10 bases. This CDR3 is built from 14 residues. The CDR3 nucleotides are TGTGCCAGCAGCCACTGGGACAGCGGCAAAGAGCAGTTCTTC. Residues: CASSHWDSGKEQFF.

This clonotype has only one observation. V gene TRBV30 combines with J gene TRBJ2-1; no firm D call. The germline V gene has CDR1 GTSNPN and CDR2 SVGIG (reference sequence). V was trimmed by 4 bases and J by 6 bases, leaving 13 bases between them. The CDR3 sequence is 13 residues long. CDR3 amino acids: CAWNGPRGNEQFF. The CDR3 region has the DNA TGTGCCTGGAATGGACCCCGCGGCAATGAGCAGTTCTTC.

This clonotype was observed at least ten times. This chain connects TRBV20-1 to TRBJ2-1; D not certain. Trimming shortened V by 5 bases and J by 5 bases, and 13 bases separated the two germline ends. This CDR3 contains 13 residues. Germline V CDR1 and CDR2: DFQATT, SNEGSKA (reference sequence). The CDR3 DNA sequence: TGCAGTGCTGGCCCGCTAGGCAACAATGAGCAGTTCTTC. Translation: CSAGPLGNNEQFF.

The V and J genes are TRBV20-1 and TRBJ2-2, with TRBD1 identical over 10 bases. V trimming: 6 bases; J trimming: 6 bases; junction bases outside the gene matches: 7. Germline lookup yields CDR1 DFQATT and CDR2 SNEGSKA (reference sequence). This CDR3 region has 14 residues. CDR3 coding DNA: TGCAGTGCGCGACAGGGGGCGAGGGCCGGGGAGCTGTTTTTT. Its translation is CSARQGARAGELFF.